What follows are 22 T cell receptor beta chains derived from one specimen sequenced in a study of blood T cell repertoires in COVID-19. Sequencing used immunoSEQ multiplex PCR; TCRdb keeps in-frame clones, though not all of them. The table has 200,000 to 250,000 clones, about nine tenths seen once; the top ten hold roughly 2.5%. Material for sequencing was peripheral blood. The receptor source for this set is a young man with COVID-19, enrolled during active disease.

This chain links TRBV7-3 with TRBJ2-7; 8 bases agree with TRBD1. The CDR3 spans 15 residues. CDR1 and CDR2 from the germline V gene are SGHTA and FQGTGA. V lost 6 bases, J lost 2 bases, and 9 bases stayed unmatched. The CDR3 region is CASSLYPGQAYEQYF. The CDR3 DNA is TGTGCCAGCAGTCTCTATCCGGGACAGGCCTACGAGCAGTACTTC.

The chain joins TRBV7-2 to TRBJ2-1, with D possibly matching TRBD2 (5 bases). This CDR3 region has 12 residues. Germline-derived CDR1 and CDR2 are SGHTA and FQGNSA. V lost 1 base, J lost 9 bases, and 7 bases lay in between. DNA for the CDR3: TGTGCCAGCAGCTTAGTACGGGGTGAGCAGTTCTTC. Amino acids: CASSLVRGEQFF.

The rearrangement joins TRBV5-1 to TRBJ1-1; 9 bases are shared with TRBD1. V was pared by 8 bases and J by 4 bases, with 9 bases of the junction left unmatched. The germline CDR1 and CDR2 sequences are SGHRS and YFSETQ. The CDR3 has 14 amino acids. The CDR3 sequence: CASGTGTLGTEAFF. The CDR3 DNA is TGCGCCAGTGGGACAGGGACTTTGGGCACTGAAGCTTTCTTT.

The chain uses TRBV7-2 and TRBJ1-1, with 7 bases fitting TRBD1. From germline, CDR1 is SGHTA and CDR2 FQGNSA. The CDR3 length is 14 residues. The V and J ends lost 5 bases and 1 base, in that order; junction bases with no gene match: 4. CDR3 in amino acids: CASSARTGNTEAFF. CDR3 nucleotides: TGTGCCAGCAGCGCGCGGACAGGGAACACTGAAGCTTTCTTT.

V usage is TRBV3-1 (or the pseudogene TRBV3-2) and J usage is TRBJ2-1; 8 nucleotides agree with TRBD1. Germline V lookup: CDR1 LGHDT, CDR2 YNNKEL (reference sequence). Germline trimming cut 4 bases from V and 4 bases from J; bases unmatched to any gene: 3. The CDR3 spans 14 residues. The CDR3 region is CASSPRQGYNEQFF. In nucleotides, the CDR3 is TGTGCCAGCAGCCCCAGACAGGGGTACAATGAGCAGTTCTTC.

The J gene is TRBJ1-4, the V gene TRBV6-5; the D is unclear. Trimming shortened V by 5 bases and J by 0 bases, and 10 bases separated the two germline ends. The CDR3 sequence is 15 residues long. CDR1 MNHEY and CDR2 SVGAGI come from the germline V gene. Here the CDR3 DNA reads TGTGCCAGCAGTCCAGGCAGAACAACTAATGAAAAACTGTTTTTT. Its translation is CASSPGRTTNEKLFF.

The chain links TRBV2 to TRBJ1-5, with TRBD1 identical over 9 bases. CDR1 SNHLY and CDR2 FYNNEI come from the germline V gene. J gave up 9 bases and V 0 bases, and 9 bases lay outside the gene matches. The CDR3 contains 16 residues. The CDR3 DNA reads as TGTGCCAGCAGTGAAGCGGACAGGGGCTTACTTCGGCCCCAGCATTTT. This sequence encodes CASSEADRGLLRPQHF.

This rearrangement joins TRBV7-8 to TRBJ1-5, with D unclear. Germline loops: CDR1 SGHVS, CDR2 FQNEAQ. V lost 2 bases, J lost 3 bases, and 8 bases lay in between. The CDR3 is 14 amino acids. The CDR3 loop reads CASSLHSLNQPQHF. Written as DNA, the CDR3 is TGTGCCAGCAGCTTACACAGCCTCAATCAGCCCCAGCATTTT.

The chain recombines TRBV13 with TRBJ1-1; 10 positions match TRBD1. The trim removed 5 bases at V and 5 bases at J, leaving 5 bases unmatched. Germline assignment: CDR1 PRHDT and CDR2 FYEKMQ (reference sequence). The CDR3 sequence is 14 residues long. CDR3 sequence: CASSRQGAMTEAFF. The CDR3 nucleotides are TGTGCCAGCAGCCGACAGGGGGCTATGACTGAAGCTTTCTTT.

This clone has only one observation. The chain recombines TRBV19 with TRBJ1-1; D unresolved. Germline lookup yields CDR1 LNHDA and CDR2 SQIVND (reference sequence). The CDR3 consists of 15 residues. V was trimmed by 0 bases and J by 2 bases, leaving 10 bases between them. CDR3 bases: TGTGCCAGTAGTATAGAGTGGGCAGCTAACACTGAAGCTTTCTTT. Residues: CASSIEWAANTEAFF.

V and J are TRBV19 and TRBJ1-5; D might be TRBD1 (5 bases). CDR3 length equals 14 residues. The germline V gene encodes CDR1 LNHDA and CDR2 SQIVND (reference sequence). V was pared by 8 bases and J by 1 base, with 12 bases between. The CDR3 loop reads CASVTGGSNQPQHF. CDR3 sequence (DNA): TGTGCCAGTGTAACCGGGGGGAGCAATCAGCCCCAGCATTTT. Complete variable domain (other parts from reference TRBV19 and TRBJ1-5): DGGITQSPKYLFRKEGQNVTLSCEQNLNHDAMYWYRQDPGQGLRLIYYSQIVNDFQKGDIAEGYSVSREKKESFPLTVTSAQKNPTAFYLCASVTGGSNQPQHFGDGTRLSIL.

The chain has TRBV2 and TRBJ1-5; D remains unclear. Per the germline V gene, CDR1 is SNHLY and CDR2 is FYNNEI. The ends were cut back, 5 bases at V and 6 bases at J, with 14 bases in the middle. This CDR3 spans 14 amino acids. CDR3 nucleotide sequence: TGTGCCAGCAGTCCCTCAGGTAATCGTCAGCCCCAGCATTTT. Translated: CASSPSGNRQPQHF.

This chain connects TRBV6-2 or TRBV6-3 to TRBJ1-2, with unresolved D. The V gene's germline CDR1 is MNHEY and CDR2 SVGEGT. V dropped 0 bases and J dropped 7 bases, with 9 bases sitting between them. This CDR3 contains 13 residues. The CDR3 loop reads CASSYSATLGYTF. DNA of the CDR3: TGTGCCAGCAGTTACTCAGCGACCCTTGGCTACACCTTC.

The chain couples TRBV3-1 (or the pseudogene TRBV3-2) to TRBJ1-2; possibly TRBD1 for D (6 bases). Deletions cut 6 bases from V and 6 bases from J, with 11 bases between. Germline CDR1 reads LGHDT; CDR2 reads YNNKEL (reference sequence). The CDR3 sequence is 12 residues long. The CDR3 nucleotides are TGTGCCAGCAGTCAACAGGGAAATGGCTACACCTTC. It specifies CASSQQGNGYTF.

The chain uses TRBV6-5 and TRBJ1-1, with 7 bases aligning to TRBD1. Trimming took 0 bases from V and 9 from J; bases not matched to a gene: 4. CDR3 length: 13 residues. The V gene's germline CDR1 is MNHEY and CDR2 SVGAGI. CDR3: CASSYSGRGQAFF. Written as DNA, the CDR3 is TGTGCCAGCAGTTACTCGGGTAGGGGGCAAGCTTTCTTT.

The chain recombines TRBV25-1 with TRBJ1-4; possible D gene TRBD1, 6 bases. The V end lost 2 bases, the J end lost 2 bases, and 9 bases lay between the germline ends. Germline CDR1 reads MGHDK; CDR2 reads SYGVNS. This CDR3 has 15 amino acids. CDR3 sequence: CASSEMGATNEKLFF. CDR3 bases: TGTGCCAGCAGTGAAATGGGGGCCACTAATGAAAAACTGTTTTTT.

The chain employs TRBV9 and TRBJ2-1; 8 bases are shared with TRBD1. The J segment lost 13 bases and the V segment lost 3 bases, leaving 9 bases of the junction unmatched. CDR3 length equals 13 residues. Germline V gives CDR1 SGDLS, CDR2 YYNGEE. CDR3 sequence reads: CASSAVDRGFQFF. CDR3 DNA sequence: TGTGCCAGCAGCGCCGTTGACAGGGGTTTTCAGTTCTTC.

V and J are TRBV18 and TRBJ1-2; 8 bases are shared with TRBD1. V gave up 3 bases and J gave up 7 bases; unmatched junction bases: 10. This CDR3 has 15 residues. Germline assignment: CDR1 KGHSH and CDR2 LQKENI. The CDR3 nucleotides are TGTGCCAGCTCACCCGGAACAGGGGGGGTTGGTGGCTACACCTTC. Protein: CASSPGTGGVGGYTF. The variable domain in full, with the rest retrieved from reference TRBV18 and TRBJ1-2, is NAGVMQNPRHLVRRRGQEARLRCSPMKGHSHVYWYRQLPEEGLKFMVYLQKENIIDESGMPKERFSAEFPKEGPSILRIQQVVRGDSAAYFCASSPGTGGVGGYTFGSGTRLTVV.

This clone was recorded once. The chain couples TRBV5-1 to TRBJ2-3; 12 nucleotides align to TRBD2. Trimming cost V 1 base and J 1 base; bases outside gene matches: 7. This CDR3 has 18 residues. Germline CDR1 is SGHRS and CDR2 is YFSETQ. The CDR3 here is CASSLFSRLAGGTDTQYF. The CDR3 DNA follows: TGCGCCAGCAGCTTGTTTTCACGACTAGCGGGGGGCACAGATACGCAGTATTTT.

V gene TRBV6-1 combines with J gene TRBJ1-2; D is undetermined. V lost 0 bases and J 8 bases, leaving 10 bases between the germline ends. Germline V gene lookup returns CDR1 MNHNS and CDR2 SASEGT. CDR3 length equals 13 residues. CDR3 in DNA: TGTGCCAGCAGTGAAGCTCCCCTGAGGGGCTACACCTTC. Translating gives CASSEAPLRGYTF.

This chain uses TRBV28 with TRBJ2-7; 12 positions match TRBD1. The CDR3 sequence is 18 residues long. J was trimmed by 9 bases and V by 4 bases; bases with no gene match: 19. Germline V gene data show CDR1 as MDHEN and CDR2 as SYDVKM. The CDR3 here is CASSSHPGQGATGIGQYF. CDR3 DNA: TGTGCCAGCAGTTCTCATCCGGGACAGGGGGCGACCGGGATCGGGCAGTACTTC.

This chain joins TRBV21-1 and TRBJ2-4; TRBD1 is the table's D call, not checked against the DNA. TRBV21-1 is noted as a pseudogene. The CDR3 length is 21 residues. The CDR3 DNA follows: TGTGCCAGCAGCAAAGTTCCCCATGACAGGAGCCCCCTATTAGCCAAAAACATTCAGTACTTC. Translated, it gives CASSKVPHDRSPLLAKNIQYF.